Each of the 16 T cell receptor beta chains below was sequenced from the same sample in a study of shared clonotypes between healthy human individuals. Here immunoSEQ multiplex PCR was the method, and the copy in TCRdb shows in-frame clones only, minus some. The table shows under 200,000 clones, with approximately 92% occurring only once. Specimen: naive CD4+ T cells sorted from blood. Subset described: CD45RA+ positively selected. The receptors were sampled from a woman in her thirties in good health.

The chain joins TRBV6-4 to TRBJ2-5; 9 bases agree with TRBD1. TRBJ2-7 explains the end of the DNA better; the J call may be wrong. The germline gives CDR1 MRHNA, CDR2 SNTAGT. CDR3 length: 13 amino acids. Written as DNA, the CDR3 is TGTGCCAGCAGTTCCGACAGGGGGGGCGAGCAGTACTTC. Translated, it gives CASSSDRGGEQYF.

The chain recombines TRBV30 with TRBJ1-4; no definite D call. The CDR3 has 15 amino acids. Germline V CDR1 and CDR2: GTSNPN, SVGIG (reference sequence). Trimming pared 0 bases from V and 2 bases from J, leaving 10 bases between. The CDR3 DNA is TGTGCCTGGAGTGTAGCAGGACGGACTAATGAAAAACTGTTTTTT. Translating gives CAWSVAGRTNEKLFF. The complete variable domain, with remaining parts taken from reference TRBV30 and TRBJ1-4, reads SQTIHQWPATLVQPVGSPLSLECTVEGTSNPNLYWYRQAAGRGLQLLFYSVGIGQISSEVPQNLSASRPQDRQFILSSKKLLLSDSGFYLCAWSVAGRTNEKLFFGSGTQLSVL.

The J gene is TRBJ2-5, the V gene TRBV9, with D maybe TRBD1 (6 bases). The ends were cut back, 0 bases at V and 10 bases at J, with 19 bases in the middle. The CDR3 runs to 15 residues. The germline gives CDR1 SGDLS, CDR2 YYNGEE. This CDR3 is CASSVGGGDPGVQYF. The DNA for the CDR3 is TGTGCCAGCAGCGTAGGGGGTGGAGACCCAGGGGTCCAGTACTTC.

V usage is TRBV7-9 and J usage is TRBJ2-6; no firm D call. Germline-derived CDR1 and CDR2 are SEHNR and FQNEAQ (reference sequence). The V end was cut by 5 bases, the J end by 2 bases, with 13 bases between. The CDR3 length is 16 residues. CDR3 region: CASSPVGNAGANVLTF. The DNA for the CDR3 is TGTGCCAGCAGCCCCGTAGGGAATGCTGGGGCCAACGTCCTGACTTTC.

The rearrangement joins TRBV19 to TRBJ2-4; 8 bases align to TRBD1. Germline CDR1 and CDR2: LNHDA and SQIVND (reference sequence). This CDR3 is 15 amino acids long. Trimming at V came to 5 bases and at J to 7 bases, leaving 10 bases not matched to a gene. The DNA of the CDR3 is TGTGCCAGTAGTGGGACAGGTGGGCAGGGGAACATTCAGTACTTC. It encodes CASSGTGGQGNIQYF.

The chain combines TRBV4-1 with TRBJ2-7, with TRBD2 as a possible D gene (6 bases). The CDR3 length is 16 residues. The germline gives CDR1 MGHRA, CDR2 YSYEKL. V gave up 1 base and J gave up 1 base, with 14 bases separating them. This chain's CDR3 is CASSQGIIGLSYEQYF. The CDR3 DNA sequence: TGCGCCAGCAGCCAAGGAATAATAGGACTATCCTACGAGCAGTACTTC.

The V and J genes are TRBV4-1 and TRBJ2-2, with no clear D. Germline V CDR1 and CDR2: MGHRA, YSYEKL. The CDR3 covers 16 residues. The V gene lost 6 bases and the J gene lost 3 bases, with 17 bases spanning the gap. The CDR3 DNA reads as TGCGCCAGCAGGCCTCGCTTGGGTCGTGACACCGGGGAGCTGTTTTTT. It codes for CASRPRLGRDTGELFF.

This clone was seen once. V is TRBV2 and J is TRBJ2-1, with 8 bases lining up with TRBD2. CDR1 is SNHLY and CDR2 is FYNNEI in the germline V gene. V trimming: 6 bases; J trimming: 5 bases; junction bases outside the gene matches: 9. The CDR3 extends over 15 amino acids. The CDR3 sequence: CASREPGLGNNEQFF. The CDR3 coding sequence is TGTGCCAGCAGAGAGCCGGGACTAGGAAACAATGAGCAGTTCTTC.

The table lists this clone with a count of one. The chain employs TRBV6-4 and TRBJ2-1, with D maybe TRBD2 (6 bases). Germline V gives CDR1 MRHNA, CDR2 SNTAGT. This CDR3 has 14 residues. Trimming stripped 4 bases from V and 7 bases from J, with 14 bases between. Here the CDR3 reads CASSVTGAGNEQFF. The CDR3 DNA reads TGTGCCAGCAGTGTCACGGGAGCCGGGAATGAGCAGTTCTTC.

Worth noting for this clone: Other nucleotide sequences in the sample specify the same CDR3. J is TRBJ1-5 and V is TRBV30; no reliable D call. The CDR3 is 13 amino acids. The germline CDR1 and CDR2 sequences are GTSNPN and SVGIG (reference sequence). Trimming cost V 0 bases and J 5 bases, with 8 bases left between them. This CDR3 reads CAWSVGRDQPQHF. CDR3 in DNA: TGTGCCTGGAGTGTGGGGAGGGATCAGCCCCAGCATTTT.

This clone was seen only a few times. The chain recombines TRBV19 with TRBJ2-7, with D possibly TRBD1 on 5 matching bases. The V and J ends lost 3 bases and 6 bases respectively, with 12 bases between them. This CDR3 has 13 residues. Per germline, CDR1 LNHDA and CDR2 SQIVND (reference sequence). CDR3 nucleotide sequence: TGTGCCAGTAGTATCAGGGTGATGGTCGAGCAGTACTTC. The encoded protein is CASSIRVMVEQYF.

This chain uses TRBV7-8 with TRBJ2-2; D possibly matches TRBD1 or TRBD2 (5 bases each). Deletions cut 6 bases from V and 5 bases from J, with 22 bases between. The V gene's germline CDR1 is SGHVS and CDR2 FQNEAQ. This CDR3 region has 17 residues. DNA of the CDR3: TGTGCCAGCAGACTCGGGACGGCTACAGATCGGACCGGGGAGCTGTTTTTT. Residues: CASRLGTATDRTGELFF.

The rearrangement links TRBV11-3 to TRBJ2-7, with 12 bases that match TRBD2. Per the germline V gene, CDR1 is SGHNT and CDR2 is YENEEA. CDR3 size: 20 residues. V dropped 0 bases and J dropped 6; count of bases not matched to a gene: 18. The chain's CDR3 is CASSLDPCGLASGRVSEQYF. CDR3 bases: TGTGCCAGCAGCTTAGACCCGTGTGGGCTCGCTAGCGGGAGGGTTTCCGAGCAGTACTTC. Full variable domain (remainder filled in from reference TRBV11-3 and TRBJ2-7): EAGVVQSPRYKIIEKKQPVAFWCNPISGHNTLYWYLQNLGQGPELLIRYENEEAVDDSQLPKDRFSAERLKGVDSTLKIQPAELGDSAVYLCASSLDPCGLASGRVSEQYFGPGTRLTVT.

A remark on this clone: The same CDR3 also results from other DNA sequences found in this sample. This CDR3 reads CSARRETQYF. CDR3 coding DNA: TGCAGTGCGCGGAGGGAGACCCAGTACTTC. V is TRBV20-1 and J is TRBJ2-5; the D gene is possibly TRBD2 (5 bases). This CDR3 region has 10 residues. CDR1 is DFQATT, CDR2 SNEGSKA, per germline (reference sequence). Trimming left V 6 bases short and J 5 bases short, with 7 bases between.

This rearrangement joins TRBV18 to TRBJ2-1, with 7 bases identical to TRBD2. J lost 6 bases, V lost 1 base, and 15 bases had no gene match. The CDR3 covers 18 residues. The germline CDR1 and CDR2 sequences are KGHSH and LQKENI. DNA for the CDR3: TGTGCCAGCTCACCACAATTCCAGATAGCGGGTCTTGGCAATGAGCAGTTCTTC. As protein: CASSPQFQIAGLGNEQFF. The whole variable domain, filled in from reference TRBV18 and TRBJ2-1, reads NAGVMQNPRHLVRRRGQEARLRCSPMKGHSHVYWYRQLPEEGLKFMVYLQKENIIDESGMPKERFSAEFPKEGPSILRIQQVVRGDSAAYFCASSPQFQIAGLGNEQFFGPGTRLTVL.

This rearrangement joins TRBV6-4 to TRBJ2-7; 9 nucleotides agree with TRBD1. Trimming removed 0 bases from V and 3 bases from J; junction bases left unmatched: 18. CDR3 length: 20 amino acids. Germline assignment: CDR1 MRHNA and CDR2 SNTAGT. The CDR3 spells CASSDSEGDREVEPHYEQYF. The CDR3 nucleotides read TGTGCCAGCAGTGACTCAGAGGGGGACAGGGAAGTTGAGCCCCACTACGAGCAGTACTTC.